Included here is one T cell receptor beta chain sequence, with context. Its antigen is as yet unknown. The sample comes from a study of cytotoxic CD8 clonotypes in ibrutinib-treated CLL. Study-level information: Among the patients, ten to eleven presented as relapsed/refractory and about 15 as treatment-naive; some 17 showed unmutated IGHV. A mean of around 270,000 productive templates and 100,000 or so productive rearrangements was obtained per sample. Complete response was seen in 2 patients and partial in some 25; roughly twelve progressed and about 15 stayed remitted after a median approximately 70 months. Study observations and caveats: Baseline clonality, higher than in age-matched healthy donors, tracked circulating CD8+ T-cell counts.

TCRdb's copy holds only in-frame clones and misses some; the assay was immunoSEQ multiplex PCR. The sample includes approximately 140,000 clones, 75% to 95% of them seen just once. The specimen was PBMCs, collected after 12 months of ibrutinib treatment. The sequence was collected from a human donor with chronic lymphocytic leukemia.

CDR3 in DNA: TGTGCCACCCAGCCGGGGACCTACGAGCAGTACTTC. It yields the protein CATQPGTYEQYF. This sequence joins TRBV10-3 and TRBJ2-7, with D possibly being TRBD2 (5 bases). CDR1 and CDR2 (germline): ENHRY, SYGVKD. V was trimmed by 10 bases and J by 2 bases, leaving 12 bases between them. This CDR3 has 12 residues.